The following is a TCR beta chain sequence with its context. Its antigen is not known. At one end the junction does not follow the germline gene, possibly because of a read error. These data originate in a study of blood T cells in healthy people across ages. Looking at the study overall: Template-switching capture recovered about one barcoded beta molecule per two T cells. Points from the study as a whole: Naive CD4+ cells and diversity were both higher in long-lived donors than in aged donors. Per million T cells, the diversity of TCR beta decreased roughly linearly as age advanced.

Researchers isolated at least 7 million PBMCs per sample. With a J-beta primer mix and a sample-barcoded 5' primer, a second PCR ran about 7 to 11 cycles. TCRdb reprocessed the 5' RACE reads via MiXCR and lists one record per CDR3 protein. The sample shows more than 800,000 distinct CDR3 sequences, 40% to 50% of them seen only once. The germline gives CDR1 DFQATT, CDR2 SNEGSKA (reference sequence). The CDR3 runs to 17 residues. This sequence originates from a woman aged 55-69 years in good health. Sequencing was performed on blood. The gene calls are TRBV20-1 and TRBJ2-7, with 12 bases fitting TRBD2. The CDR3 nucleotides are TGCAGTGCTAGAGATCTCCCTAGCGGGAGGGCCTCCGACGAGCAGTACTTC. It yields the protein CSARDLPSGRASDEQYF.